Listed below are T cell receptor beta chains from one sample, sequenced in a study of technical replicates of blood from a few donors. TCRdb's copy holds only in-frame clones and misses some; the assay was immunoSEQ multiplex PCR. The sample gives about 88,000 clones, under 95% of which show up once; over 0.2% is in the top ten. The sequencing input was T cells isolated from PBMCs. The receptors originated from a human donor in good health. Each CDR3 is given with its conserved first and last residue. A D gene is named only where the DNA matches it firmly.

CDR3 protein: CASSQKGNEQYF; CDR3 DNA: TGTGCCAGCAGCCAGAAGGGGAACGAGCAGTACTTC; D gene: -; J gene: TRBJ2-7; V gene: TRBV14
CDR3 protein: CASSRQSHSYEQYF; CDR3 DNA: TGTGCCAGCAGCCGACAGTCCCACTCCTACGAGCAGTACTTC; D gene: -; J gene: TRBJ2-7; V gene: TRBV7-9
CDR3 protein: CASSSIGESGGRTDTQYF; CDR3 DNA: TGTGCCAGCAGCTCCATAGGGGAAAGCGGGGGGCGCACAGATACGCAGTATTTT; D gene: TRBD2; J gene: TRBJ2-3; V gene: TRBV7-2
CDR3 protein: CASSASGGKNTGELFF; CDR3 DNA: TGTGCCAGCAGCGCCTCGGGTGGAAAGAACACCGGGGAGCTGTTTTTT; D gene: -; J gene: TRBJ2-2; V gene: TRBV9
CDR3 protein: CASSGRQPRPGYTF; CDR3 DNA: TGTGCCAGCAGTGGTAGACAGCCGCGGCCTGGCTACACCTTC; D gene: -; J gene: TRBJ1-2; V gene: TRBV6-1
CDR3 protein: CASSFGGPYYEQYF; CDR3 DNA: TGTGCCAGCAGTTTTGGGGGCCCGTACTACGAGCAGTACTTC; D gene: -; J gene: TRBJ2-7; V gene: TRBV27
CDR3 protein: CASSLRLVSSGGELFF; CDR3 DNA: TGTGCCAGCAGCCTGAGACTCGTATCGAGTGGCGGGGAGCTGTTTTTT; D gene: -; J gene: TRBJ2-2; V gene: TRBV7-2
CDR3 protein: CASSFTPGYEQYF; CDR3 DNA: TGTGCCAGCAGTTTTACCCCCGGCTACGAGCAGTACTTC; D gene: -; J gene: TRBJ2-7; V gene: TRBV27
CDR3 protein: CASSLYRDHSTDTQYF; CDR3 DNA: TGCGCCAGCAGCTTGTACAGGGACCATTCCACAGATACGCAGTATTTT; D gene: -; J gene: TRBJ2-3; V gene: TRBV5-1
CDR3 protein: CASSLAGQGGSLEAFF; CDR3 DNA: TGTGCCAGCAGCTTAGCGGGGCAGGGTGGCTCTTTGGAAGCTTTCTTT; D gene: -; J gene: TRBJ1-1; V gene: TRBV7-6
CDR3 protein: CASSFDRGGTEAFF; CDR3 DNA: TGTGCCAGCAGCTTTGACAGGGGGGGCACTGAAGCTTTCTTT; D gene: TRBD1; J gene: TRBJ1-1; V gene: TRBV7-8
CDR3 protein: CATSVTMTGTTEAFF; CDR3 DNA: TGTGCCACCAGCGTGACTATGACAGGGACCACTGAAGCTTTCTTT; D gene: TRBD1; J gene: TRBJ1-1; V gene: TRBV15
CDR3 protein: CASSLRRLAGFPYEQYF; CDR3 DNA: TGTGCCAGCAGTCTCCGCCGGCTAGCGGGATTTCCCTACGAGCAGTACTTC; D gene: TRBD2; J gene: TRBJ2-7; V gene: TRBV28
CDR3 protein: CASTNSLPIANYGYTF; CDR3 DNA: TGTGCCAGCACCAACTCTTTACCGATAGCTAACTATGGCTACACCTTC; D gene: -; J gene: TRBJ1-2; V gene: TRBV28
CDR3 protein: CASSYGGFPETQYF; CDR3 DNA: TGTGCCAGCAGCTACGGGGGTTTTCCAGAGACCCAGTACTTC; D gene: -; J gene: TRBJ2-5; V gene: TRBV6-1
CDR3 protein: CASGSGAYEQYF; CDR3 DNA: TGTGCCAGCGGGAGTGGGGCCTACGAGCAGTACTTC; D gene: -; J gene: TRBJ2-7; V gene: TRBV9